This passage covers 21 T cell receptor beta chains from one sample sequenced in a study of T-cell memory formation after mild COVID-19 (dated by TCRdb to about 2021). Receptor libraries were prepared by 5' RACE. These reads were obtained on an Illumina NovaSeq 6000. In-frame beta chains were kept once TCRdb had trimmed the public reads at Q25 with fastp and called clones with MiXCR. Records with the same CDR3 protein are collapsed into one entry carrying the most frequent genes and DNA. This sample has approximately 350,000 distinct CDR3 sequences in its table, and 10% to 15% of those were observed once. About a fifth of the sample lies in the top ten. Specimen: PBMCs or a T cell subset sorted from them (not recorded which). These receptors came from a man aged 18-30 years who had mild COVID-19 (a few samples of this study predate the infection). The sample titles of this study are shuffled in the database, so cell type and time point are left out; the donor was told from shared clones.

This clonotype appeared a few times. The gene calls are TRBV18 and TRBJ1-1; D is uncertain. This CDR3 has 15 amino acids. Trimming pared 2 bases from V and 0 bases from J, leaving 10 bases between. Per germline, CDR1 KGHSH and CDR2 LQKENI. The CDR3 DNA follows: TGTGCCAGCTCACCAATGTTTCTCATGAACACTGAAGCTTTCTTT. Amino acid sequence: CASSPMFLMNTEAFF.

Only a few counts were recorded for this clonotype. V gene TRBV7-9 combines with J gene TRBJ1-1, with D unclear. The CDR3 runs 14 residues. Germline CDR1 SEHNR, CDR2 FQNEAQ (reference sequence). Trimming pared 7 bases from V and 0 bases from J, leaving 12 bases between. The CDR3 loop is CASTPGRMNTEAFF. CDR3 bases: TGTGCCAGCACCCCTGGGAGGATGAACACTGAAGCTTTCTTT.

This clonotype was detected a few times. This chain links TRBV23-1 with TRBJ2-7; a weak D match, TRBD1 (6 bases). TRBV23-1 is sorted into the ORF group, with uncertain function. The V end was cut by 0 bases, the J end by 2 bases, with 23 bases between. This CDR3 region has 19 residues. The CDR3 region has the DNA TGCGCCAGCAGTCAATCGACAGTAACCAAACAGGGAATCCCCTACGAGCAGTACTTC. Its protein product is CASSQSTVTKQGIPYEQYF.

The chain links TRBV5-1 to TRBJ2-3; a possible D gene is TRBD2 (5 bases). CDR1 SGHRS and CDR2 YFSETQ come from the germline V gene. This CDR3 is built from 15 residues. V lost 7 bases to trimming and J lost 2 bases, with 17 bases between them. The CDR3 DNA reads TGCGCCAGCGCCGAGCTAAGCGGCCCCACAGATACGCAGTATTTT. Amino acid sequence: CASAELSGPTDTQYF.

This rearrangement joins TRBV5-1 to TRBJ2-2; either TRBD1 or TRBD2 may fit D (5 bases each). The length of the CDR3 is 14 residues. CDR1 SGHRS and CDR2 YFSETQ come from the germline V gene. The ends were cut back, 5 bases at V and 3 bases at J, with 11 bases in the middle. The CDR3 loop reads CASRSGTYTGELFF. The CDR3 DNA sequence: TGCGCCAGCAGGTCCGGGACCTACACCGGGGAGCTGTTTTTT.

This chain joins TRBV5-1 and TRBJ2-5; 8 nucleotides align to TRBD1. The junction had 2 bases not matched to a gene; V was cut back by 0 bases and J by 1 base. Germline CDR1 and CDR2: SGHRS and YFSETQ. This CDR3 region has 15 residues. This CDR3 reads CASSLAGTGQETQYF. DNA for the CDR3: TGCGCCAGCAGCTTGGCCGGGACAGGCCAAGAGACCCAGTACTTC.

The chain has TRBV7-2 and TRBJ2-3; tentatively, D is TRBD2 (7 bases). The germline V and J ends were trimmed by 4 bases and 6 bases, with 23 bases remaining between them. CDR1 and CDR2 from the germline V gene are SGHTA and FQGNSA. The length of the CDR3 is 17 residues. CDR3 nucleotides: TGTGCCAGCAGCTCTTCCTGGCGGGGGCGGATTTTGGATACGCAGTATTTT. The encoded protein is CASSSSWRGRILDTQYF.

This clonotype was counted only a few times. The chain is built from TRBV12-3 or TRBV12-4 and TRBJ2-3, with D unclear. Trimming left V 3 bases short and J 4 bases short, with 14 bases between. This CDR3 has 15 amino acids. The CDR3 DNA sequence: TGTGCCAGCAGTTTTTGGGTTCAAGGAGCAGATACGCAGTATTTT. It translates to CASSFWVQGADTQYF.

The chain uses TRBV7-2 and TRBJ2-3; D is uncertain. The CDR3 runs to 15 residues. V was pared by 5 bases and J by 1 base, with 13 bases between. CDR1 is SGHTA and CDR2 is FQGNSA in the germline V gene. CDR3 in DNA: TGTGCCAGCAGCGTAGGACCCCGGCGCACAGATACGCAGTATTTT. Encoded protein: CASSVGPRRTDTQYF. Supplemented by reference TRBV7-2 and TRBJ2-3, the full variable domain reads GAGVSQSPSNKVTEKGKDVELRCDPISGHTALYWYRQSLGQGLEFLIYFQGNSAPDKSGLPSDRFSAERTGGSVSTLTIQRTQQEDSAVYLCASSVGPRRTDTQYFGPGTRLTVL.

This clonotype was seen more than once but under ten times. The V gene is TRBV7-9, the J gene TRBJ1-1, with D possibly being TRBD1 (6 bases). CDR3 size: 15 residues. V was trimmed by 2 bases and J by 4 bases, leaving 14 bases between them. Germline V CDR1 and CDR2: SEHNR, FQNEAQ (reference sequence). CDR3 protein: CASSLSRGATTEAFF. The CDR3 DNA is TGTGCCAGCAGCTTAAGCCGGGGGGCGACCACTGAAGCTTTCTTT.

DNA for the CDR3: TGCAGCGTTCGGGGTCCGGGCGACGAGCAGTACTTC. Translating it yields CSVRGPGDEQYF. The rearrangement uses TRBV29-1 and TRBJ2-7, with a tentative D call TRBD2 (5 bases). V shed 5 bases and J shed 5 bases, with 13 bases lying between them. This CDR3 is built from 12 residues. Germline V gives CDR1 SQVTM, CDR2 ANQGSEA.

This clonotype was recorded at least ten times. The chain links TRBV7-3 to TRBJ2-2; 7 nucleotides align to TRBD2. Germline CDR1 SGHTA, CDR2 FQGTGA. Trimming removed 6 bases from V and 8 bases from J; junction bases left unmatched: 6. This CDR3 has 13 amino acids. The CDR3 protein is CASSRSLAGELFF. The CDR3 DNA follows: TGTGCCAGCAGTCGTTCACTAGCGGGGGAGCTGTTTTTT.

This chain uses TRBV6-4 with TRBJ2-3, with 9 bases aligning to TRBD1. Germline CDR1 and CDR2: MRHNA and SNTAGT. The CDR3 sequence is 15 residues long. The V segment lost 2 bases and the J segment 4 bases; nucleotides outside the gene matches: 4. CDR3: CASSDGTGSADTQYF. For the CDR3, the DNA is TGTGCCAGCAGTGACGGGACAGGGAGCGCAGATACGCAGTATTTT.

This clonotype turned up a few times. This chain links TRBV7-9 with TRBJ2-2; TRBD1 is a possible D gene (5 bases). The V end was cut by 2 bases, the J end by 3 bases, with 7 bases between. This CDR3 has 14 residues. Per the germline V gene, CDR1 is SEHNR and CDR2 is FQNEAQ (reference sequence). CDR3 loop: CASSLRGDTGELFF. CDR3 DNA sequence: TGTGCCAGCAGCTTAAGGGGCGACACCGGGGAGCTGTTTTTT.

This chain uses TRBV28 with TRBJ1-1, with no clear D. The germline CDR1 and CDR2 sequences are MDHEN and SYDVKM. Trimming cost V 8 bases and J 1 base, with 11 bases left between them. The CDR3 spans 13 residues. The CDR3 here is CASRWSENTEAFF. The CDR3 DNA is TGTGCCAGCCGCTGGTCAGAGAACACTGAAGCTTTCTTT.

This chain connects TRBV9 to TRBJ2-3, with unresolved D. The CDR3 has 13 amino acids. Trimming stripped 4 bases from V and 0 bases from J, with 6 bases between. Germline V CDR1 and CDR2: SGDLS, YYNGEE. CDR3 nucleotide sequence: TGTGCCAGCAGCTGGAAGAGCACAGATACGCAGTATTTT. It yields the protein CASSWKSTDTQYF.

This clonotype was seen at least ten times. The rearrangement uses TRBV3-1 and TRBJ2-7; a weak D match, TRBD1 (6 bases). Germline V gene lookup returns CDR1 LGHDT and CDR2 YNNKEL (reference sequence). With 4 bases removed from V and 0 bases from J, the gap between germline ends came to 10 bases. This CDR3 has 14 amino acids. In DNA, the CDR3 is TGTGCCAGCAGCCGGACAGTTAGCTCCTACGAGCAGTACTTC. Residues: CASSRTVSSYEQYF.

This clonotype was detected a few times. The chain links TRBV4-3 to TRBJ2-1, with D unclear. From germline, CDR1 is LGHNA and CDR2 YSLEER. The CDR3 has 14 residues. The V end lost 0 bases, the J end lost 5 bases, and 8 bases lay between the germline ends. The chain's CDR3 is CASSQDLGHNEQFF. The CDR3, as DNA: TGCGCCAGCAGCCAAGATCTCGGACACAATGAGCAGTTCTTC.

A few counts support this clonotype. V and J are TRBV5-4 and TRBJ1-1; D is possibly TRBD1 (5 bases). Trimming shortened V by 0 bases and J by 1 base, and 13 bases separated the two germline ends. This CDR3 comprises 16 residues. Germline CDR1 and CDR2: SGHNT and YYREEE (reference sequence). In DNA, the CDR3 is TGTGCCAGCAGCTTGGCCGTGACAGCCTCGAACACTGAAGCTTTCTTT. Translation gives CASSLAVTASNTEAFF.

In its sample, this clonotype was seen many times. The gene calls are TRBV6-5 and TRBJ2-7, with D possibly matching TRBD1 (5 bases). The length of the CDR3 is 16 residues. CDR1 is MNHEY and CDR2 is SVGAGI in the germline V gene. Trimming took 2 bases from V and 2 from J, leaving 16 bases between them. The CDR3 DNA is TGTGCCAGCAGTTACGGAGACAGTTGGCTCCCCTACGAGCAGTACTTC. Its protein is CASSYGDSWLPYEQYF.

This clonotype was detected many times. The chain couples TRBV6-5 to TRBJ2-2; no clear D. The CDR3 covers 15 residues. CDR1 and CDR2 (germline): MNHEY, SVGAGI. The V and J ends lost 5 bases and 1 base respectively, with 11 bases between them. In DNA form, the CDR3 reads TGTGCCAGCAGTAGTCTTCGCAGGAACACCGGGGAGCTGTTTTTT. It translates to CASSSLRRNTGELFF.